A selection of T cell receptor beta chains follows, all from one sample in a study of technical replicates of blood from a few donors. Clones were read by immunoSEQ multiplex PCR, and TCRdb kept only the in-frame ones, dropping some. The data show some 87,000 clones, with just over 95% seen just once and about 0.33% held by the top ten. Sequencing input: T cells isolated from PBMCs. Receptors originate from a human donor in good health. CDR3s include the opening cysteine and the closing phenylalanine or tryptophan.

V gene,CDR3 length,J gene,CDR3 protein
TRBV6-1,14,TRBJ2-7,CASSDNSGFGEQYF
TRBV30,13,TRBJ2-1,CAWARDNDNEQFF
TRBV4-1,12,TRBJ2-7,CASSQGRDEQYF
TRBV11-2,15,TRBJ2-1,CASSLAASDRYEQFF
TRBV30,14,TRBJ2-7,CAWNNRQSSYEQYF
TRBV5-1,14,TRBJ2-7,CASSLSQYRGEQYF
TRBV19,12,TRBJ1-1,CASKEGATEAFF
TRBV19,14,TRBJ1-3,CASSISGSGNTIYF
TRBV5-1,15,TRBJ1-2,CASSLSGGGNYGYTF
TRBV7-3,15,TRBJ2-7,CASSYTRGERYEQYF
TRBV29-1,14,TRBJ1-2,CSVDPGGANYGYTF
TRBV5-6,16,TRBJ2-7,CASSLASWTGSYEQYF
TRBV4-1,15,TRBJ1-5,CASSQGQRDNQPQHF
TRBV30,11,TRBJ1-3,CASGNGNTIYF
TRBV11-2,13,TRBJ2-7,CASSLGTLNEQYF
TRBV28,13,TRBJ1-2,CASTSSPRDGYTF
TRBV11-2,13,TRBJ2-5,CASSPGNKETQYF
TRBV19,12,TRBJ2-7,CASSGGGREQYF
TRBV7-6,15,TRBJ1-1,CASSLRTGRNTEAFF
TRBV19,14,TRBJ1-4,CASRETGGFEKLFF
TRBV10-3,12,TRBJ2-7,CAIGRGVHEQYF
TRBV4-2,16,TRBJ2-1,CASSLSGPVAYNEQFF
TRBV2,12,TRBJ1-1,CASPPGRSEAFF
TRBV19,14,TRBJ1-1,CASITTPTSTEAFF
TRBV27,15,TRBJ2-7,CASSSAGGPTYEQYF
TRBV5-5,15,TRBJ2-2,CASSLASVNTGELFF
TRBV5-8,12,TRBJ1-4,CASSRRREKLFF
TRBV9,15,TRBJ1-5,CASSVGSAGNQPQHF
TRBV29-1,13,TRBJ2-3,CSARGRLTDTQYF
TRBV7-8,13,TRBJ1-2,CASSLEQGVIATF
TRBV19,16,TRBJ2-7,CASSILTPEGIHEQYF
TRBV4-2,15,TRBJ2-1,CASSQASGRSDEQFF
TRBV9,14,TRBJ2-2,CASSDPGFNGELFF
TRBV7-9,12,TRBJ2-3,CASSLLADTQYF
TRBV27,16,TRBJ2-3,CASSPDSVAGSDTQYF
TRBV29-1,12,TRBJ2-7,CSVKDREPEQYF
TRBV4-1,13,TRBJ1-2,CASSQPGSYGYTF
TRBV5-4,16,TRBJ1-1,CASSSGGTFAISEAFF
TRBV20-1,10,TRBJ1-2,CSARDRGYTF
TRBV19,16,TRBJ1-5,CASTLDREWGNQPQHF
TRBV11-2,15,TRBJ2-3,CASSLTSGRTDTQYF
TRBV6-1,15,TRBJ2-1,CASTPGGSSYNEQFF
TRBV18,15,TRBJ2-7,CASSPYTGQTYEQYF
TRBV10-3,13,TRBJ1-1,CAISVTGDTEAFF
TRBV27,15,TRBJ2-7,CASSLSGTGYIEQYF
TRBV2,13,TRBJ1-4,CASVGQDEEKLFF
TRBV19,13,TRBJ2-7,CASSIIGRDEQYF
TRBV19,13,TRBJ1-4,CASTRDRDEKLFF
TRBV7-2,16,TRBJ2-2,CASRRPGQGNTGELFF
TRBV11-3,15,TRBJ1-5,CASSLDSGSNQPQHF
TRBV6-5,14,TRBJ1-5,CASSQGQRNQPQHF
TRBV2,16,TRBJ1-1,CASSEARLDRNTEAFF
TRBV18,14,TRBJ2-7,CASSPPSLNYEQYF
TRBV9,16,TRBJ2-1,CASSVGYSDSYNEQFF
TRBV19,14,TRBJ1-1,CASSIIGQGSEAFF
TRBV28,17,TRBJ1-3,CASSPGGEVIVGNTIYF
TRBV5-1,15,TRBJ1-3,CASSLGTASGNTIYF
TRBV7-9,15,TRBJ2-5,CASSSSRTEKETQYF
TRBV19,14,TRBJ1-2,CASSSWTTNYGYTF